The next 22 T cell receptor beta chains were all read from a single sample in a study of cytomegalovirus exposure and HLA in healthy donors (dated by TCRdb to 2015 to 2018). Libraries came from the immunoSEQ multiplex PCR assay. For the multiplex PCR, a mixture combining 60 forward primers for TCR Vbeta segments and 13 reverse primers for TCR Jbeta segments was used. This is the immuneACCESS table as TCRdb keeps it, with only in-frame sequences that have V and J called. A part of the clones is gone; compared with another copy, unresolved V genes explain less than half, and the rest is unexplained. This sample has roughly 100,000 clones in its table, and approximately 82% of those were observed once. About 7.5% of the sample is taken by the ten largest. Source material: PBMCs. The receptor set was obtained from a man aged 35 to 55 in good health and CMV-seropositive.

The chain has TRBV30 and TRBJ2-5; TRBD2 aligns across 8 bases. The CDR3 is made up of 14 amino acids. CDR1 and CDR2 from the germline V gene are GTSNPN and SVGIG (reference sequence). The junction had 16 bases not matched to a gene; V was cut back by 5 bases and J by 11 bases. CDR3 coding DNA: TGTGCCTGGGGACCGGGAGGGGCGCAGTCCCAGCAGTACTTC. As protein: CAWGPGGAQSQQYF.

The chain has TRBV9 and TRBJ2-7, with TRBD2 matching 7 bases. There are 14 residues in the CDR3. The V segment lost 4 bases and the J segment 3 bases; nucleotides outside the gene matches: 7. CDR1 is SGDLS, CDR2 YYNGEE, per germline. The CDR3: CASSLEASGYEQYF. In DNA form, the CDR3 reads TGTGCCAGCAGCCTAGAAGCTAGCGGCTACGAGCAGTACTTC. Complete variable domain (other parts from reference TRBV9 and TRBJ2-7): DSGVTQTPKHLITATGQRVTLRCSPRSGDLSVYWYQQSLDQGLQFLIQYYNGEERAKGNILERFSAQQFPDLHSELNLSSLELGDSALYFCASSLEASGYEQYFGPGTRLTVT.

The chain carries TRBV5-6 and TRBJ2-2; 8 positions match TRBD1. After removal of 1 base from V and 6 bases from J, the junction contained 2 bases not matched to a gene. The CDR3 sequence is 14 residues long. CDR1 is SGHDT, CDR2 YYEEEE, per germline. CDR3 sequence reads: CASSLLGQAGELFF. The CDR3, as DNA: TGTGCCAGCAGCTTGTTGGGACAGGCCGGGGAGCTGTTTTTT.

This clone has just one count. The rearrangement uses TRBV29-1 and TRBJ2-5; 8 nucleotides line up with TRBD2. Germline values: CDR1 SQVTM, CDR2 ANQGSEA. This CDR3 spans 16 amino acids. With V trimmed by 6 bases and J by 2 bases, 14 bases remained unmatched. The DNA of the CDR3 is TGCAGCGTCGTTCCTCTCCGGGGGGGGGTTCAAGAGACCCAGTACTTC. Its protein product is CSVVPLRGGVQETQYF.

This clone was observed a few times. The chain is built from TRBV7-9 and TRBJ1-4; tentatively, D is TRBD1 (6 bases). V gave up 5 bases and J gave up 4 bases, with 11 bases separating them. CDR3 length: 14 amino acids. The germline gives CDR1 SEHNR, CDR2 FQNEAQ (reference sequence). CDR3 in amino acids: CASSVWTVNEKLFF. In DNA, the CDR3 is TGTGCCAGCAGCGTGTGGACAGTTAATGAAAAACTGTTTTTT.

The chain is built from TRBV6-1 and TRBJ2-2; the match to TRBD1 covers 9 bases. Germline trimming cut 6 bases from V and 5 bases from J; bases unmatched to any gene: 4. CDR3 size: 14 residues. Germline loops: CDR1 MNHNS, CDR2 SASEGT. The CDR3 protein is CASRLGQGTGELFF. CDR3 nucleotide sequence: TGTGCCAGCAGACTAGGACAGGGGACCGGGGAGCTGTTTTTT.

This sequence joins TRBV18 and TRBJ2-2; a weak D match, TRBD2 (6 bases). The CDR3 is made up of 17 amino acids. Between the trimmed V and J ends, which lost 1 base and 0 bases, there was a span of 12 bases. CDR1 KGHSH and CDR2 LQKENI come from the germline V gene. The CDR3 spells CASSPRGGAPNTGELFF. The CDR3 region has the DNA TGTGCCAGCTCACCACGAGGCGGGGCTCCGAACACCGGGGAGCTGTTTTTT. Together with reference TRBV18 and TRBJ2-2, the CDR3 gives the full variable domain: NAGVMQNPRHLVRRRGQEARLRCSPMKGHSHVYWYRQLPEEGLKFMVYLQKENIIDESGMPKERFSAEFPKEGPSILRIQQVVRGDSAAYFCASSPRGGAPNTGELFFGEGSRLTVL.

Only a few counts were recorded for this clone. The rearrangement uses TRBV19 and TRBJ1-6; a possible D gene is TRBD1 (5 bases). The CDR3 is 14 residues long. Germline V CDR1 and CDR2: LNHDA, SQIVND (reference sequence). V shed 5 bases and J shed 8 bases, with 13 bases lying between them. In DNA form, the CDR3 reads TGTGCCAGTAGTCGCGGGACCAGGGATTCACCCCTCCACTTT. Translated, it gives CASSRGTRDSPLHF.

The chain joins TRBV28 to TRBJ2-3; 12 positions agree with TRBD1. The CDR3 consists of 15 residues. The trim removed 5 bases at V and 7 bases at J, leaving 7 bases unmatched. Germline lookup yields CDR1 MDHEN and CDR2 SYDVKM. The CDR3 loop reads CASSIPGQGAYTQYF. The DNA for the CDR3 is TGTGCCAGCAGTATACCGGGACAGGGGGCTTATACGCAGTATTTT.

The J gene is TRBJ2-1, the V gene TRBV7-3, with D perhaps matching TRBD2 (5 bases). V lost 5 bases and J 3 bases, leaving 8 bases between the germline ends. Germline V gene lookup returns CDR1 SGHTA and CDR2 FQGTGA. This CDR3 region has 13 residues. The CDR3 reads CASSLRGYNEQFF. CDR3 DNA sequence: TGTGCCAGCAGCCTTCGGGGCTACAATGAGCAGTTCTTC.

The chain recombines TRBV21-1 with TRBJ2-3; the table's D gene call, TRBD2, was not cross checked with the DNA. TRBV21-1 is reported as a pseudogene. This CDR3 comprises 19 residues. Here the CDR3 reads CASSKRCRVYPANTDTQYF. CDR3 coding DNA: TGTGCCAGCAGCAAAAGGTGTCGGGTGTACCCCGCGAACACAGATACGCAGTATTTT.

This chain uses TRBV9 with TRBJ2-5; TRBD1 aligns across 10 bases. The CDR3 extends over 15 amino acids. The J segment lost 5 bases and the V segment lost 4 bases, leaving 8 bases of the junction unmatched. The germline V gene encodes CDR1 SGDLS and CDR2 YYNGEE. CDR3 protein: CASSSLTGGQETQYF. The DNA of the CDR3 is TGTGCCAGCAGCTCGCTGACAGGGGGCCAGGAGACCCAGTACTTC.

This clone was detected once. The V gene is TRBV5-1, the J gene TRBJ1-1, with TRBD1 as a possible D gene (5 bases). The CDR3 runs 14 residues. Germline CDR1 reads SGHRS; CDR2 reads YFSETQ. V was pared by 0 bases and J by 6 bases, with 12 bases between. For the CDR3, the DNA is TGCGCCAGCAGCTTGGTAGGGGTGTTGGCTGAAGCTTTCTTT. Translating it yields CASSLVGVLAEAFF. Filled out from reference TRBV5-1 and TRBJ1-1, the complete variable domain reads KAGVTQTPRYLIKTRGQQVTLSCSPISGHRSVSWYQQTPGQGLQFLFEYFSETQRNKGNFPGRFSGRQFSNSRSEMNVSTLELGDSALYLCASSLVGVLAEAFFGQGTRLTVV.

The rearrangement joins TRBV14 to TRBJ2-2, with D possibly being TRBD1 (6 bases). This CDR3 comprises 13 residues. The V gene lost 7 bases and the J gene lost 7 bases, with 13 bases spanning the gap. CDR1 is SGHDN, CDR2 FVKESK, per germline. The CDR3 DNA is TGTGCCAGCAACTTCCAGGGGTACGGGGAGCTGTTTTTT. Amino acids: CASNFQGYGELFF. The full variable domain, completed using reference TRBV14 and TRBJ2-2, is EAGVTQFPSHSVIEKGQTVTLRCDPISGHDNLYWYRRVMGKEIKFLLHFVKESKQDESGMPNNRFLAERTGGTYSTLKVQPAELEDSGVYFCASNFQGYGELFFGEGSRLTVL.

The V and J genes are TRBV7-9 and TRBJ2-5; weak D call: TRBD2 (6 bases). The germline V gene encodes CDR1 SEHNR and CDR2 FQNEAQ (reference sequence). Trimming left V 1 base short and J 5 bases short, with 14 bases between. This CDR3 has 15 residues. The CDR3 region has the DNA TGTGCCAGCAGCTTAGGGGACCTACGGGGGGAGACCCAGTACTTC. Protein product: CASSLGDLRGETQYF.

Only one count was recorded for this clone. The V call is TRBV4-1, the J call TRBJ1-2; D is perhaps TRBD1 (6 bases). The CDR3 is made up of 13 amino acids. Germline V gene sequence: CDR1 MGHRA, CDR2 YSYEKL. Trimming took 4 bases from V and 4 from J, leaving 10 bases between them. CDR3 protein: CASSPPGAYGYTF. DNA of the CDR3: TGCGCCAGCAGCCCACCAGGGGCCTATGGCTACACCTTC.

The V call is TRBV27, the J call TRBJ1-6; possible D gene TRBD1, 5 bases. The germline V gene encodes CDR1 MNHEY and CDR2 SMNVEV (reference sequence). V was cut by 0 bases and J by 2 bases, with 14 bases left in between. The CDR3 is 18 amino acids. CDR3 coding DNA: TGTGCCAGCAGTTTATCGGTCCCGGGGGAAACCTATAATTCACCCCTCCACTTT. It translates to CASSLSVPGETYNSPLHF.

The chain couples TRBV30 to TRBJ2-7, with TRBD2 matching 8 bases. CDR1 and CDR2 (germline): GTSNPN, SVGIG (reference sequence). The CDR3 loop spans 13 amino acids. J was trimmed by 4 bases and V by 5 bases; bases with no gene match: 7. The CDR3 reads CAWRKGGRYEQYF. The CDR3 DNA is TGTGCCTGGCGCAAGGGCGGGAGGTACGAGCAGTACTTC.

This rearrangement joins TRBV28 to TRBJ1-2; TRBD1 matches 8 bases. CDR3 length: 15 amino acids. V dropped 8 bases and J dropped 2; count of bases not matched to a gene: 10. CDR1 MDHEN and CDR2 SYDVKM come from the germline V gene. CDR3 in DNA: TGTGCCAGCGGTCTGGGGGCAGGGGGCAACTATGGCTACACCTTC. This codes for CASGLGAGGNYGYTF.

V usage is TRBV4-3 and J usage is TRBJ2-2; TRBD2 agrees at 11 bases. With V trimmed by 3 bases and J by 1 base, 4 bases remained unmatched. The CDR3 consists of 17 residues. Looked up from germline, CDR1 is LGHNA and CDR2 is YSLEER. The CDR3 sequence: CASSQFLAGGNTGELFF. CDR3 DNA sequence: TGCGCCAGCAGCCAGTTCCTAGCGGGGGGGAACACCGGGGAGCTGTTTTTT.

The V gene is TRBV23-1, the J gene TRBJ2-1; D unclear. TRBV23-1 has ORF status, its function being uncertain. Trimming left V 0 bases short and J 0 bases short, with 9 bases between. CDR3 size: 16 residues. The CDR3 reads CASSQSSPNSYNEQFF. The CDR3 DNA reads TGCGCCAGCAGTCAATCGTCCCCCAACTCCTACAATGAGCAGTTCTTC.

V gene TRBV5-6 combines with J gene TRBJ1-6, with 7 bases aligning to TRBD1. V shed 4 bases, J shed 9 bases, and the junction held 4 bases outside the gene matches. The length of the CDR3 is 13 residues. Germline V gives CDR1 SGHDT, CDR2 YYEEEE. The CDR3 DNA reads as TGTGCCAGCAGCCGGGACAGAACTTCACCCCTCCACTTT. Translation: CASSRDRTSPLHF. Full variable domain (outside the CDR3, taken from reference TRBV5-6 and TRBJ1-6): DAGVTQSPTHLIKTRGQQVTLRCSPKSGHDTVSWYQQALGQGPQFIFQYYEEEERQRGNFPDRFSGHQFPNYSSELNVNALLLGDSALYLCASSRDRTSPLHFGNGTRLTVT.